The 32 T cell receptor beta chains below come from one sample, sequenced in a study of siplizumab effects on memory and regulatory T cells. Cells that made up the mixed lymphocyte reaction were cocultured at 37°C for approximately 6 days. Sequencing used immunoSEQ multiplex PCR; TCRdb keeps in-frame clones, though not all of them. The data show approximately 12,000 clones, roughly 40% seen once. No antigen has been assigned to these receptors. The sample consisted of CFSE-low (dividing) CD8+ T cells sorted from an allogeneic mixed lymphocyte reaction. Source of these receptors: a human donor in good health; the cells came from an allogeneic mixed lymphocyte reaction.

This chain uses TRBV5-5 with TRBJ2-7, with 9 bases aligning to TRBD1. The V and J ends lost 4 bases and 1 base, in that order; junction bases with no gene match: 6. The CDR3 spans 15 residues. Germline-derived CDR1 and CDR2 are SGHKS and YYEKEE (reference sequence). CDR3 region: CASSLGQGTSYEQYF. The DNA for the CDR3 is TGTGCCAGCAGCCTAGGACAGGGGACTTCCTACGAGCAGTACTTC.

CDR3 region: CASSWEGQGAEAFF. CDR3 DNA sequence: TGTGCCAGCAGCTGGGAGGGGCAGGGGGCTGAAGCTTTCTTT. The chain employs TRBV7-9 and TRBJ1-1; 7 bases align to TRBD1. V trimming: 4 bases; J trimming: 6 bases; junction bases outside the gene matches: 8. This CDR3 has 14 amino acids. Germline values: CDR1 SEHNR, CDR2 FQNEAQ (reference sequence).

The chain joins TRBV7-2 to TRBJ1-6; D is possibly TRBD1 (5 bases). The CDR3 totals 15 residues. The germline V gene encodes CDR1 SGHTA and CDR2 FQGNSA. V lost 8 bases, J lost 0 bases, and 11 bases lay in between. The CDR3 loop reads CASEIDSSYNSPLHF. The CDR3 nucleotides read TGTGCCAGCGAGATAGACAGCTCCTATAATTCACCCCTCCACTTT. The full variable domain, completed using reference TRBV7-2 and TRBJ1-6, is GAGVSQSPSNKVTEKGKDVELRCDPISGHTALYWYRQSLGQGLEFLIYFQGNSAPDKSGLPSDRFSAERTGGSVSTLTIQRTQQEDSAVYLCASEIDSSYNSPLHFGNGTRLTVT.

The chain carries TRBV4-1 and TRBJ2-1; D may be TRBD1 (6 bases). CDR1 is MGHRA and CDR2 is YSYEKL in the germline V gene. The CDR3 length is 18 residues. V was clipped by 3 bases and J by 3 bases, with 21 bases between them. The CDR3 loop reads CASSHPPTGTPVYNEQFF. In nucleotides, the CDR3 is TGCGCCAGCAGCCATCCCCCTACAGGGACCCCCGTCTACAATGAGCAGTTCTTC.

The chain employs TRBV4-2 and TRBJ2-2; 7 positions match TRBD2. CDR3 length equals 15 residues. Germline trimming cut 5 bases from V and 7 bases from J; bases unmatched to any gene: 10. The V gene's germline CDR1 is LGHNA and CDR2 YNFKEQ. In nucleotides, the CDR3 is TGTGCCAGCAGCTTGGCGGGAGAACACTACGGGGAGCTGTTTTTT. Translation: CASSLAGEHYGELFF.

The chain recombines TRBV4-1 with TRBJ1-2; TRBD1 is a possible D gene (6 bases). V shed 4 bases and J shed 2 bases, with 11 bases lying between them. The CDR3 spans 14 residues. CDR1 is MGHRA and CDR2 is YSYEKL in the germline V gene. The CDR3 is CASSRPDRNYGYTF. CDR3 nucleotides: TGCGCCAGCAGCCGGCCCGACAGGAACTATGGCTACACCTTC.

In this sample, this clone turned up a few times. The chain recombines TRBV27 with TRBJ2-7; 9 nucleotides line up with TRBD1. CDR1 and CDR2 (germline): MNHEY, SMNVEV (reference sequence). This CDR3 has 17 amino acids. J lost 2 bases, V lost 3 bases, and 11 bases had no gene match. The CDR3 protein is CASSLIIAGTGPYEQYF. CDR3 nucleotides: TGTGCCAGCAGTTTGATTATCGCCGGGACAGGGCCCTACGAGCAGTACTTC.

The chain carries TRBV27 and TRBJ2-1, with 7 bases lining up with TRBD1. With V trimmed by 3 bases and J by 4 bases, 6 bases remained unmatched. The CDR3 is 15 amino acids. From germline, CDR1 is MNHEY and CDR2 SMNVEV (reference sequence). The CDR3 sequence is CASSFETGLYNEQFF. The CDR3 region has the DNA TGTGCCAGCAGTTTTGAGACAGGGTTATACAATGAGCAGTTCTTC.

This chain links TRBV7-2 with TRBJ2-1; D not resolved. CDR1 is SGHTA, CDR2 FQGNSA, per germline. The CDR3 spans 14 residues. Trimming pared 5 bases from V and 1 base from J, leaving 9 bases between. This chain's CDR3 is CASSGSWSYNEQFF. In DNA form, the CDR3 reads TGTGCCAGCAGCGGTAGTTGGTCCTACAATGAGCAGTTCTTC. Drawing the rest from reference TRBV7-2 and TRBJ2-1, the complete variable domain is GAGVSQSPSNKVTEKGKDVELRCDPISGHTALYWYRQSLGQGLEFLIYFQGNSAPDKSGLPSDRFSAERTGGSVSTLTIQRTQQEDSAVYLCASSGSWSYNEQFFGPGTRLTVL.

This clone is medium-sized by share. This chain joins TRBV4-1 and TRBJ1-5; 10 positions match TRBD1. CDR3 length: 15 residues. Germline V gene sequence: CDR1 MGHRA, CDR2 YSYEKL. V lost 4 bases and J lost 7; bases outside the gene matches: 7. CDR3 amino acids: CASSREGQGSQPQHF. The CDR3 nucleotides read TGCGCCAGCAGCCGAGAGGGACAGGGGAGCCAGCCCCAGCATTTT.

The DNA for the CDR3 is TGTGCCTGGAACCTAGCGGGAGGCGGGGAGCTGTTTTTT. Protein: CAWNLAGGGELFF. The chain is built from TRBV30 and TRBJ2-2, with 11 bases matching TRBD2. Germline V gene sequence: CDR1 GTSNPN, CDR2 SVGIG (reference sequence). V was pared by 4 bases and J by 7 bases, with 2 bases of the junction left unmatched. The CDR3 extends over 13 amino acids.

This clone is categorized as medium-sized (0.01 to 0.1%). In the same sample, other DNA sequences code for this CDR3. The chain links TRBV4-1 to TRBJ2-7; D gene unclear. Per the germline V gene, CDR1 is MGHRA and CDR2 is YSYEKL. The CDR3 extends over 14 amino acids. V was trimmed by 3 bases and J by 2 bases, leaving 11 bases between them. The CDR3 spells CASSHDETAYEQYF. The DNA of the CDR3 is TGCGCCAGCAGCCATGATGAAACTGCCTACGAGCAGTACTTC.

This clone was counted a few times. The V and J genes are TRBV4-1 and TRBJ1-3; D gene unclear. From germline, CDR1 is MGHRA and CDR2 YSYEKL. V was cut by 0 bases and J by 0 bases, with 9 bases left in between. This CDR3 spans 16 amino acids. Here the CDR3 reads CASSQDLGSSGNTIYF. The CDR3, as DNA: TGCGCCAGCAGCCAAGATCTAGGGAGCTCTGGAAACACCATATATTTT.

The chain couples TRBV7-9 to TRBJ2-7, with 9 bases aligning to TRBD1. Germline CDR1 and CDR2: SEHNR and FQNEAQ (reference sequence). V lost 4 bases, J lost 3 bases, and 10 bases stayed unmatched. The CDR3 spans 16 residues. This CDR3 is CASSSSAGTGFYEQYF. CDR3 sequence (DNA): TGTGCCAGCAGCTCAAGTGCCGGGACAGGGTTCTACGAGCAGTACTTC.

This clone was detected only a few times. The rearrangement uses TRBV27 and TRBJ2-7; 7 bases align to TRBD2. This CDR3 region has 14 residues. Germline assignment: CDR1 MNHEY and CDR2 SMNVEV (reference sequence). The ends lost 2 bases at V and 4 bases at J; junction bases unmatched: 5. The CDR3 protein is CASSLTPSGYEQYF. CDR3 bases: TGTGCCAGCAGTTTAACCCCTAGCGGATACGAGCAGTACTTC.

This clone was seen a few times. V is TRBV19 and J is TRBJ2-5; perhaps TRBD1 as D (6 bases). The germline V gene encodes CDR1 LNHDA and CDR2 SQIVND (reference sequence). This CDR3 is 14 amino acids long. Trimming took off 6 bases at V and 1 base at J, with 12 bases between the two ends. Written as DNA, the CDR3 is TGTGCCAGTAGCCTGACAGGCGTCCAAGAGACCCAGTACTTC. As protein: CASSLTGVQETQYF. Together with reference TRBV19 and TRBJ2-5, the CDR3 gives the full variable domain: DGGITQSPKYLFRKEGQNVTLSCEQNLNHDAMYWYRQDPGQGLRLIYYSQIVNDFQKGDIAEGYSVSREKKESFPLTVTSAQKNPTAFYLCASSLTGVQETQYFGPGTRLLVL.

By share of the sample, this clone is medium-sized. V and J are TRBV11-2 and TRBJ2-2, with a weak D call TRBD1 (6 bases). The ends were cut back, 4 bases at V and 0 bases at J, with 9 bases in the middle. This CDR3 contains 15 residues. CDR1 SGHAT and CDR2 FQNNGV come from the germline V gene. CDR3 nucleotide sequence: TGTGCCAGCAGCTATTGGACAGCGAACACCGGGGAGCTGTTTTTT. Its protein product is CASSYWTANTGELFF.

The V and J genes are TRBV7-9 and TRBJ2-5, with D tentatively TRBD1 or TRBD2 (6 bases each). The V gene's germline CDR1 is SEHNR and CDR2 FQNEAQ (reference sequence). Trimming cost V 1 base and J 2 bases, with 17 bases left between them. The CDR3 contains 17 residues. This CDR3 reads CASSLGKTGARQETQYF. CDR3 DNA: TGTGCCAGCAGCTTAGGGAAGACGGGGGCGCGACAAGAGACCCAGTACTTC.

This clone came up a few times. The chain combines TRBV9 with TRBJ2-7; 9 nucleotides match TRBD1. The length of the CDR3 is 16 residues. After removal of 0 bases from V and 3 bases from J, the junction contained 7 bases not matched to a gene. Germline CDR1 is SGDLS and CDR2 is YYNGEE. CDR3 nucleotides: TGTGCCAGCAGCGTAGGACCGGGACAGGGAAACTACGAGCAGTACTTC. It translates to CASSVGPGQGNYEQYF. The variable domain in full, completed from reference TRBV9 and TRBJ2-7, reads DSGVTQTPKHLITATGQRVTLRCSPRSGDLSVYWYQQSLDQGLQFLIQYYNGEERAKGNILERFSAQQFPDLHSELNLSSLELGDSALYFCASSVGPGQGNYEQYFGPGTRLTVT.

The V gene is TRBV4-3, the J gene TRBJ2-7, with TRBD2 identical over 9 bases. CDR3 length: 15 amino acids. In germline, CDR1 is LGHNA, CDR2 YSLEER. J gave up 3 bases and V 6 bases, and 9 bases lay outside the gene matches. As DNA, the CDR3 is TGCGCCAGCAGTCGGGAGGCTAGCGGGGACTACGAGCAGTACTTC. This translates into CASSREASGDYEQYF.

This clone was recorded once. CDR3: CASSFIGTEAFF. In DNA, the CDR3 is TGTGCCAGCAGTTTCATCGGCACTGAAGCTTTCTTT. The chain couples TRBV27 to TRBJ1-1; unclear D gene. Trimming removed 3 bases from V and 4 bases from J, with 6 bases in between. The germline gives CDR1 MNHEY, CDR2 SMNVEV (reference sequence). This CDR3 contains 12 residues.

The table lists this clone with a few counts. The gene calls are TRBV6-5 and TRBJ2-7; D is unclear. This CDR3 region has 13 residues. Trimming removed 0 bases at V and 1 base at J, with 4 bases between. The germline gives CDR1 MNHEY, CDR2 SVGAGI. The CDR3 loop is CASSYSRSYEQYF. The DNA of the CDR3 is TGTGCCAGCAGTTACTCTAGATCCTACGAGCAGTACTTC.

J is TRBJ2-1 and V is TRBV6-5, with D possibly called TRBD1 or TRBD2 (5 bases each). CDR3 length equals 15 residues. V was pared by 8 bases and J by 4 bases, with 18 bases between. The germline V gene has CDR1 MNHEY and CDR2 SVGAGI. As DNA, the CDR3 is TGTGCCAGCGATCCTGTAGGGGACCGGTACAATGAGCAGTTCTTC. This gives the protein CASDPVGDRYNEQFF.

This clone was counted between two and nine times. The V gene is TRBV19, the J gene TRBJ1-1; D ambiguous. Per germline, CDR1 LNHDA and CDR2 SQIVND (reference sequence). V was clipped by 3 bases and J by 1 base, with 9 bases between them. The CDR3 runs to 14 residues. CDR3 nucleotide sequence: TGTGCCAGTAGTATTTTCACAGCGAACACTGAAGCTTTCTTT. Its translation: CASSIFTANTEAFF.

By share, this clone counts as medium-sized (0.01 to 0.1%). The chain uses TRBV19 and TRBJ2-2, with 8 bases matching TRBD2. Per the germline V gene, CDR1 is LNHDA and CDR2 is SQIVND (reference sequence). CDR3 length: 15 amino acids. J gave up 6 bases and V 5 bases, and 8 bases lay outside the gene matches. The CDR3 nucleotides are TGTGCCAGTAGTGATGAAGCGGGAGCTTCCGGGGAGCTGTTTTTT. Translating it yields CASSDEAGASGELFF. The full variable domain, rest sourced from reference TRBV19 and TRBJ2-2, is DGGITQSPKYLFRKEGQNVTLSCEQNLNHDAMYWYRQDPGQGLRLIYYSQIVNDFQKGDIAEGYSVSREKKESFPLTVTSAQKNPTAFYLCASSDEAGASGELFFGEGSRLTVL.

This clone occurred a few times. The V gene is TRBV9, the J gene TRBJ1-4, with 8 bases fitting TRBD1. Germline-derived CDR1 and CDR2 are SGDLS and YYNGEE. V was clipped by 6 bases and J by 8 bases; unmatched bases: 9. The CDR3 totals 14 residues. The CDR3: CASTADREGEKLFF. The CDR3 DNA reads as TGTGCCAGCACCGCGGACAGGGAGGGCGAAAAACTGTTTTTT.

The chain couples TRBV25-1 to TRBJ2-1; TRBD1 agrees at 9 bases. CDR1 and CDR2 from the germline V gene are MGHDK and SYGVNS. With 1 base clipped from V and 6 bases from J, the junction kept 4 bases outside the gene matches. This CDR3 is 15 amino acids long. The CDR3 here is CASSESGTGFNEQFF. The CDR3 DNA is TGTGCCAGCAGTGAATCCGGGACAGGGTTCAATGAGCAGTTCTTC.

By sample fraction, this clone is medium-sized. This chain joins TRBV13 and TRBJ2-4; 7 bases agree with TRBD1. Germline V lookup: CDR1 PRHDT, CDR2 FYEKMQ (reference sequence). Trimming removed 0 bases from V and 9 bases from J; junction bases left unmatched: 5. The CDR3 has 14 amino acids. In nucleotides, the CDR3 is TGTGCCAGCAGCTTAGGGGTAGGGGGCGGCATTCAGTACTTC. Amino acids: CASSLGVGGGIQYF.

This clone has more than one count but fewer than ten. The gene calls are TRBV4-1 and TRBJ2-2; 8 bases line up with TRBD2. This CDR3 is built from 16 residues. Looked up from germline, CDR1 is MGHRA and CDR2 is YSYEKL. V lost 3 bases and J lost 5; bases outside the gene matches: 8. The CDR3 region is CASSQEPGLATGELFF. CDR3 in DNA: TGCGCCAGCAGCCAGGAACCAGGACTAGCAACCGGGGAGCTGTTTTTT.

The chain has TRBV7-9 and TRBJ2-3; TRBD1 matches 9 bases. From germline, CDR1 is SEHNR and CDR2 FQNEAQ (reference sequence). The CDR3 sequence is 17 residues long. Germline trimming cut 3 bases from V and 2 bases from J; bases unmatched to any gene: 9. The CDR3 nucleotides read TGTGCCAGCAGCTTCACGATCTGGGACAGGGACACAGATACGCAGTATTTT. This gives the protein CASSFTIWDRDTDTQYF. Together with reference TRBV7-9 and TRBJ2-3, the CDR3 gives the full variable domain: DTGVSQNPRHKITKRGQNVTFRCDPISEHNRLYWYRQTLGQGPEFLTYFQNEAQLEKSRLLSDRFSAERPKGSFSTLEIQRTEQGDSAMYLCASSFTIWDRDTDTQYFGPGTRLTVL.

The table lists this clone with a few counts. The chain uses TRBV4-1 and TRBJ1-1; the D gene is possibly TRBD1 (5 bases). The germline V gene has CDR1 MGHRA and CDR2 YSYEKL. This CDR3 is 14 amino acids long. Trimming shortened V by 4 bases and J by 1 base, and 10 bases separated the two germline ends. CDR3: CASSRDSANTEAFF. CDR3 nucleotides: TGCGCCAGCAGCCGCGACAGCGCGAACACTGAAGCTTTCTTT.

This clone showed up just a few times. V is TRBV5-1 and J is TRBJ2-7; 8 bases agree with TRBD2. The germline gives CDR1 SGHRS, CDR2 YFSETQ. With 1 base clipped from V and 3 bases from J, the junction kept 3 bases outside the gene matches. The CDR3 totals 14 residues. The DNA of the CDR3 is TGCGCCAGCAGCTTGACTAGCGGAAGCTACGAGCAGTACTTC. It codes for CASSLTSGSYEQYF.